This T cell receptor beta chain stems from a study of regulatory T cells in long-lasting Graves disease (dated by TCRdb to the early 2020s). Notes on the research overall: Persistent Graves' disease meant more than 5 years of antithyroid drug treatment with TSH receptor autoantibodies that stayed positive. The study was conducted in China and was registered as a clinical trial. A total of around 35 samples were covered by TCR sequencing, comprising approximately 13 persistent and approximately 20 newly diagnosed Graves' disease patients. Patients with persistent Graves' disease were compared with patients with newly diagnosed Graves' disease using TCR sequencing and RNA sequencing of peripheral blood. In the clinical cohort, patients with persistent Graves' disease had used antithyroid drugs for an average of around 9.3 years.

Library creation used multiplex PCR. TCRdb shows the sequencer as Illumina HiSeq 4000. iRepertoire HTBI primers and Arm-PCR amplification of CDR3 regions were used to construct TCR beta libraries. PCR products were gel purified before sequencing. The authors' pipeline ran thus. Across samples, about 64 TRBV and 12 to 15 TRBJ segments were identified and used for gene usage analysis of CDR3 amino acid clonotypes. Filtered high-quality paired reads were merged into contigs using COPE and FqMerger. BLAST was used to align contigs to the IMGT TRBV, TRBD and TRBJ reference genes, and CDR3 was defined following IMGT. Any clonotype with a frequency above 0.1% was classified as a highly expanded clone. Shannon entropy served as the measure of repertoire diversity, while the Gini coefficient captured V-J evenness. Clonotypes shared by more than one individual were considered public. TCRdb itself trimmed the public reads at Q25 with fastp, ran MiXCR and retained productive beta chains. Duplicate CDR3 protein sequences are folded into a single record with the most common DNA and genes. V and J calls and clone size were set by TCRdb, not the authors. The sample table shows a few hundred thousand distinct CDR3 sequences, and about a quarter are seen once. Clones ranked in the top ten supply around 24% of the sample.

Points the paper makes about the study in general: Persistent Graves' disease patients showed lower TCR Shannon entropy and fewer highly expanded clones than newly diagnosed patients, suggesting clonal expansion. The authors noted that the small sample size was a limitation that may lower accuracy. Peripheral blood alone was examined, since thyroid tissue, which constituted the primary lesion, could not be accessed. Patients with persistent disease shared more public clonotypes (around 2,500) than newly diagnosed patients did (about 1,000). Sequencing and analysis were limited to the TCR beta chain. Persistent disease showed preferential use of TRBV28, TRBJ1-2 and TRBJ2-5, whereas newly diagnosed disease favored TRBV20-1 and TRBJ2-1.

Taken with the paper, the label for time point translates to: persistent/refractory GD, antithyroid drugs over 5 years with positive TRAb. For both TCR sequencing and RNA sequencing, RNA was extracted from PBMCs in TRIzol. The diagnosis of Graves' disease followed American Thyroid Association guidelines. The patients came from an endocrinology department in Xi'an, China. Each patient gave 7 to 9.5 milliliters of peripheral blood, collected in an EDTA anticoagulant tube. Ficoll Paque Plus density gradient separation was used to isolate PBMCs, and no further T cell sorting was performed. An Agilent 2100 Bioanalyzer and agarose gel were used to check RNA quality, while a NanoDrop 2000 measured RNA concentration. V is cut back by 11 bases and J by 5 bases, with 7 bases in the junction unmatched. CDR1 SNHLY and CDR2 FYNNEI are derived from the germline V gene. From the cysteine up to the phenylalanine, the CDR3 has a length of 13 residues. Only the CDR3 part of the read is kept: 39 bases, read in frame from the first base.

Comment on this clonotype: Its antigen remains unidentified. No qualities accompany the bases; no much larger clone lies one base away.

This receptor was taken from a female donor with Graves disease. In this chain, TRBV2 is recombined with TRBJ2-5, with 11 bases aligning to TRBD1. The specimen was peripheral blood mononuclear cells (PBMCs), collected when the disease was refractory, from a patient treated with antithyroid drugs. The nucleotide sequence reads TGTGCCGCTGGACAGGGGGCCGGTGAGACCCAGTACTTC. This gives the protein CAAGQGAGETQYF.